The clone carrying this TCR beta chain has just a few counts. Antigen unknown. This entry comes from a study of immune evolution from preneoplasia to lung adenocarcinoma. Study-wide results and limits: Later-stage lesions seemingly showed higher T cell density and diversity than normal lung. Top clone frequencies peaked in normal lung, apparently declining through invasive adenocarcinoma.

Germline lookup yields CDR1 SGHTA and CDR2 FQGNSA. The ends were cut back, 1 base at V and 7 bases at J, with 14 bases in the middle. This CDR3 is built from 15 residues. Histologic diagnosis was independently verified by two lung pathologists. Premalignant or tumor cells were enriched by macro-dissection after pathologic assessment. Data came from immunoSEQ multiplex PCR; TCRdb stores just in-frame clones and leaves some out. The repertoire holds about 4,300 clones, with 88% as singletons. Input material: FFPE lung adenocarcinoma in situ tissue. The receptor was isolated from a person aged 60-80 years with lung adenocarcinoma. The V and J genes are TRBV7-2 and TRBJ1-5; D not resolved. This CDR3 reads CASSLGYGFSQPQHF. The CDR3, as DNA: TGTGCCAGCAGCTTAGGCTACGGATTCAGCCAGCCCCAGCATTTT.